The clone carrying this TCR beta chain was observed a handful of times. Its specificity is not known. TCRdb used MiXCR to reprocess the reads, holding one entry per CDR3 protein. This sample has approximately 200,000 distinct CDR3 sequences, with about 23% found just once. The data originate from a study of T cell repertoires in cytomegalovirus infection. Study summary: In public TCR beta signatures, there were indications of both CMV infection and matching HLA type.

This CDR3 has 16 amino acids. The V gene end was trimmed by 3 bases and the J gene end by 0 bases; junction bases not matched to a gene: 8. In germline, CDR1 is DFQATT, CDR2 SNEGSKA (reference sequence). General study points: Of the TCR beta families, the public ones yielded a cumulative frequency that identified carriers of CMV plus the relevant HLA. In two of eight donors, the top clonotype was HLA-C-restricted CMV-specific.

The V gene is TRBV20-1, the J gene TRBJ1-5; 7 nucleotides align to TRBD1. The sample taken for sequencing was CD8+ T cells from PBMCs. The sequence was obtained from a human donor in good health (CMV status not recorded). Some clones in this sample may be carry-over from other donors' samples. CDR3 sequence (DNA): TGCAGTGCTAGGGTTCCGACAGGGAATAGCAATCAGCCCCAGCATTTT. It is translated as CSARVPTGNSNQPQHF.